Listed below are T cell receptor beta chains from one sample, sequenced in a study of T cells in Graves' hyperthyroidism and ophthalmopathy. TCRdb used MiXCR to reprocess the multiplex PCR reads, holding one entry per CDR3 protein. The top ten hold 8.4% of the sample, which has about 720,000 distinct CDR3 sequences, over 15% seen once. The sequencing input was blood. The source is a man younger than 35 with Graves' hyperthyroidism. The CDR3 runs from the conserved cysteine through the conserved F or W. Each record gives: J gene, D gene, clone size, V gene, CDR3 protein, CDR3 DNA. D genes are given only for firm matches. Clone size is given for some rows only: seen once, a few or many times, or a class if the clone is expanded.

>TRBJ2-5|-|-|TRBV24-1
CATSGRVVETQYF
TGTGCCACCAGTGGGAGAGTAGTGGAGACCCAGTACTTC
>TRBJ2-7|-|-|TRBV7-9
CASSPDRGTNEQYF
TGTGCCAGCAGCCCCGACAGAGGGACAAACGAGCAGTACTTC
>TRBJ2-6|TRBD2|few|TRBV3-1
CASSQSLAGTSGANVLTF
TGTGCCAGCAGCCAATCACTAGCGGGGACCTCTGGGGCCAACGTCCTGACTTTC
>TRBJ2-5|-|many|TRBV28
CASSSLDGASQTQYF
TGTGCCAGCAGTTCTCTGGACGGGGCCTCGCAGACCCAGTACTTC
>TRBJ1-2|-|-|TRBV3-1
CASSQEWGSGYTF
TGTGCCAGCAGCCAAGAATGGGGCTCTGGCTACACCTTC
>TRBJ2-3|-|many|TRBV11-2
CASSLGQKSTDTQYF
TGTGCCAGCAGCTTAGGGCAGAAATCCACAGATACGCAGTATTTT
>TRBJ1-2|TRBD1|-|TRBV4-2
CASSPGDSKAYGYTF
TGTGCCAGCAGCCCAGGGGACAGCAAGGCCTATGGCTACACCTTC
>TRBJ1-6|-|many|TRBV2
CASSPLLGAGVGSPLHF
TGTGCCAGCAGCCCCCTCCTAGGAGCAGGGGTTGGATCACCCCTCCACTTT
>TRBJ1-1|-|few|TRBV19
CASARPNTEAFF
TGTGCCAGTGCACGGCCGAACACTGAAGCTTTCTTT
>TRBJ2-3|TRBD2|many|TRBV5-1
CASSLIGLAGPTDTQYF
TGCGCCAGCAGCTTGATCGGGCTAGCGGGCCCCACAGATACGCAGTATTTT
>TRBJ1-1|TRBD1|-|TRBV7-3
CASSLTDRGTEAFF
TGTGCCAGCAGCTTAACCGACAGGGGAACTGAAGCTTTCTTT
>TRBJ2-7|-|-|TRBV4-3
CASSQDRTRGTYEQYF
TGCGCCAGCAGCCAAGACCGGACACGCGGAACCTACGAGCAGTACTTC
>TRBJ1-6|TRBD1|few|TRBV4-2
CASSQDRPDRGSPLHF
TGTGCCAGCAGCCAAGATCGACCGGACAGGGGTTCACCCCTCCACTTT
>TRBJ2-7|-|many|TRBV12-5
CASGLPQYEQYF
TGTGCTAGTGGTTTGCCCCAGTACGAGCAGTACTTC
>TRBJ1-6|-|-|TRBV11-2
CASSLRNNSPLHF
TGTGCCAGCAGCTTGCGGAATAATTCACCCCTCCACTTT
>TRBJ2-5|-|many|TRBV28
CASSSNPPPTPRETQYF
TGTGCCAGCAGTTCCAACCCTCCCCCGACTCCTCGAGAGACCCAGTACTTC
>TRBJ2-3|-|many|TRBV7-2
CASSTQGGTDTQYF
TGTGCCAGCAGCACACAGGGAGGGACAGATACGCAGTATTTT